The present T cell receptor beta chain was sequenced within a study of beta chain features in type 1 diabetes. This CDR3 is built from 13 residues. Germline lookup yields CDR1 MDHEN and CDR2 SYDVKM. Trimming cost V 5 bases and J 7 bases; bases outside gene matches: 4. A sort by CD45RO/CCR7/CD25/CD127/CD95/CD27 yielded CD4+ naive, central memory, regulatory and stem cell-like memory cells. Comments on this clone: Antigen specificity is unknown.

cDNA synthesis used the whole RNA isolate, giving expressed TCRB sequences. Generated by immunoSEQ multiplex PCR, the TCRdb table keeps only in-frame clones and is missing some. The sample holds under 350,000 clones, 24% seen once. Study-level findings and limits: Among patients with Type 1 diabetes, TCRB CDR3s were moderately but significantly shorter in every one of the four CD4+ subsets.

V usage is TRBV28 and J usage is TRBJ2-3; TRBD2 matches at 9 bases. Sequenced input: naive CD4+ T cells from blood. This sequence originates from a woman in her thirties with type 1 diabetes. The CDR3 loop reads CASSTLAGYTQYF. In DNA form, the CDR3 reads TGTGCCAGCAGTACGCTAGCGGGATATACGCAGTATTTT.